These 18 T cell receptor beta chains originate from one sample sequenced in a study of blood T cells in healthy people across ages. A second about 7 to 12 cycle PCR used barcoded and J-beta primers. From the 5' RACE reads, TCRdb called clonotypes with MiXCR, one entry per CDR3 protein. The sample includes 1.8 million or so distinct CDR3 sequences, more than 35% seen only once; the top ten take roughly 23%. What was sequenced was blood. Source of these receptors: a human donor in good health.

This clonotype has more than one count but fewer than ten. V and J are TRBV9 and TRBJ2-3, with D uncertain. The V gene lost 3 bases and the J gene lost 0 bases, with 8 bases spanning the gap. Germline CDR1 reads SGDLS; CDR2 reads YYNGEE. The CDR3 covers 14 residues. Here the CDR3 reads CASSARVSTDTQYF. The CDR3 DNA reads as TGTGCCAGCAGCGCTAGAGTTAGCACAGATACGCAGTATTTT.

This clonotype was counted between two and nine times. The rearrangement uses TRBV28 and TRBJ1-2, with unresolved D. V lost 6 bases and J 8 bases, leaving 7 bases between the germline ends. The CDR3 is 10 amino acids. Germline assignment: CDR1 MDHEN and CDR2 SYDVKM. CDR3 coding DNA: TGTGCCAGCAGCCAAGCGGGCTACACCTTC. It yields the protein CASSQAGYTF.

The chain carries TRBV2 and TRBJ1-5; 8 positions match TRBD1. The V gene's germline CDR1 is SNHLY and CDR2 FYNNEI. The CDR3 loop spans 14 amino acids. After removal of 5 bases from V and 4 bases from J, the junction contained 4 bases not matched to a gene. The CDR3 DNA is TGTGCCAGCAGTCAGACAGGGGTGAATCAGCCCCAGCATTTT. Residues: CASSQTGVNQPQHF.

The rearrangement joins TRBV6-5 to TRBJ2-1; 16 nucleotides line up with TRBD2. V dropped 6 bases and J dropped 8; count of bases not matched to a gene: 4. Germline V gene lookup returns CDR1 MNHEY and CDR2 SVGAGI. This CDR3 contains 15 residues. The CDR3 bases are TGTGCCAGCAGGGGACTAGCGGGAGGGTACCATGAGCAGTTCTTC. This translates into CASRGLAGGYHEQFF.

The J gene is TRBJ1-2, the V gene TRBV12-3 or TRBV12-4; 7 bases agree with TRBD1. The junction had 5 bases not matched to a gene; V was cut back by 6 bases and J by 4 bases. CDR3 length equals 13 residues. The CDR3 nucleotides read TGTGCCAGCAGAAACAGGGGAGGCTATGGCTACACCTTC. Translating it yields CASRNRGGYGYTF.

This rearrangement joins TRBV6-5 to TRBJ2-3; 10 bases agree with TRBD2. This CDR3 region has 15 residues. V lost 0 bases to trimming and J lost 8 bases; unmatched junction nucleotides: 5. CDR1 is MNHEY, CDR2 SVGAGI, per germline. For the CDR3, the DNA is TGTGCCAGCAGTTACTCGACTAGCGGGTTTAGTACGCAGTATTTT. Protein product: CASSYSTSGFSTQYF.

The genes are TRBV6-5 and TRBJ1-1; 8 bases are shared with TRBD1. V shed 2 bases, J shed 10 bases, and the junction held 15 bases outside the gene matches. In germline, CDR1 is MNHEY, CDR2 SVGAGI. This CDR3 is 16 amino acids long. In DNA, the CDR3 is TGTGCCAGCAGTTACGACAGGACAGGGACTGCGGGAGTAGCTTTCTTT. Protein product: CASSYDRTGTAGVAFF.

The J gene is TRBJ2-5, the V gene TRBV25-1, with 7 bases aligning to TRBD1. This CDR3 contains 17 residues. V lost 0 bases and J lost 0; bases outside the gene matches: 7. Germline CDR1 is MGHDK and CDR2 is SYGVNS. DNA of the CDR3: TGTGCCAGCAGTGAATATTTCCGGGACAGCGACCAAGAGACCCAGTACTTC. This sequence encodes CASSEYFRDSDQETQYF. The full variable domain, with the rest looked up from reference TRBV25-1 and TRBJ2-5, is EADIYQTPRYLVIGTGKKITLECSQTMGHDKMYWYQQDPGMELHLIHYSYGVNSTEKGDLSSESTVSRIRTEHFPLTLESARPSHTSQYLCASSEYFRDSDQETQYFGPGTRLLVL.

This rearrangement joins TRBV20-1 to TRBJ1-5; D is uncertain. V lost 6 bases and J lost 2, with 17 bases in between. CDR3 length: 15 amino acids. Germline loops: CDR1 DFQATT, CDR2 SNEGSKA (reference sequence). The CDR3 DNA is TGCAGTGCGGGGAGGCAGCTAGATCGCAATCAGCCCCAGCATTTT. This encodes CSAGRQLDRNQPQHF.

The chain uses TRBV20-1 and TRBJ1-4; 8 nucleotides align to TRBD1. J lost 0 bases, V lost 0 bases, and 12 bases had no gene match. CDR3 length: 19 residues. The germline V gene has CDR1 DFQATT and CDR2 SNEGSKA (reference sequence). In DNA, the CDR3 is TGCAGTGCTAGAGAGGGTTACAGGGGGGTCCCCGCAACTAATGAAAAACTGTTTTTT. Amino acid sequence: CSAREGYRGVPATNEKLFF.

V gene TRBV9 combines with J gene TRBJ2-1; a weak D match, TRBD2 (6 bases). Per germline, CDR1 SGDLS and CDR2 YYNGEE. Trimming took off 3 bases at V and 1 base at J, with 14 bases between the two ends. The CDR3 consists of 16 residues. The CDR3 region is CASSARGKGSYNEQFF. As DNA, the CDR3 is TGTGCCAGCAGCGCCCGGGGGAAGGGATCCTACAATGAGCAGTTCTTC.

The chain combines TRBV12-3 or TRBV12-4 with TRBJ1-5; 8 bases map to TRBD1. The ends lost 7 bases at V and 0 bases at J; junction bases unmatched: 5. This CDR3 has 15 residues. CDR3 nucleotide sequence: TGTGCCAGCACGCTGACAGGGGATAGCAATCAGCCCCAGCATTTT. Encoded protein: CASTLTGDSNQPQHF.

The V gene is TRBV29-1, the J gene TRBJ2-5; 10 positions agree with TRBD2. The CDR3 runs 12 residues. CDR1 is SQVTM and CDR2 is ANQGSEA in the germline V gene. V shed 6 bases, J shed 2 bases, and the junction held 0 bases outside the gene matches. The CDR3 DNA reads as TGCAGCGTGACTAGCGGGCAAGAGACCCAGTACTTC. Protein: CSVTSGQETQYF.

This clonotype was observed many times. Compared with germline, one end of the junction differs, possibly owing to a read error. J is TRBJ2-5 and V is TRBV7-7, with D possibly TRBD2 on 6 matching bases. Germline CDR1 reads SSHAT; CDR2 reads FNYEAQ (reference sequence). The CDR3 is 13 amino acids. The CDR3 spells CASSFGDGGTQYF. The CDR3 region has the DNA TGTGCTAGCAGCTTTGGCGACGGGGGGACCCAGTACTTC.

This clonotype appeared many times. This chain uses TRBV12-3 or TRBV12-4 with TRBJ2-7; 9 nucleotides agree with TRBD1. The V and J ends lost 5 bases and 3 bases, in that order; junction bases with no gene match: 2. The CDR3 has 13 amino acids. The CDR3, as DNA: TGTGCCAGCAGTCGGGACAGGGTCTACGAGCAGTACTTC. Its translation: CASSRDRVYEQYF.

The chain couples TRBV15 to TRBJ2-1, with 8 bases lining up with TRBD2. This CDR3 spans 17 amino acids. Trimming cost V 1 base and J 1 base; bases outside gene matches: 6. Germline V gives CDR1 LNHNV, CDR2 YYDKDF (reference sequence). CDR3 sequence: CATSRVGAGGSYNEQFF. CDR3 nucleotide sequence: TGTGCCACCAGCAGAGTGGGCGCGGGGGGATCCTACAATGAGCAGTTCTTC. The whole variable domain, remainder taken from reference TRBV15 and TRBJ2-1, is DAMVIQNPRYQVTQFGKPVTLSCSQTLNHNVMYWYQQKSSQAPKLLFHYYDKDFNNEADTPDNFQSRRPNTSFCFLDIRSPGLGDTAMYLCATSRVGAGGSYNEQFFGPGTRLTVL.

Only a few counts were recorded for this clonotype. The chain carries TRBV2 and TRBJ2-1, with 11 bases lining up with TRBD1. Germline V gives CDR1 SNHLY, CDR2 FYNNEI. CDR3 length: 15 residues. V dropped 7 bases and J dropped 3; count of bases not matched to a gene: 5. In DNA, the CDR3 is TGTGCCAGCATCCCGGGACAGGGGGTCTACAATGAGCAGTTCTTC. This sequence encodes CASIPGQGVYNEQFF.

This rearrangement joins TRBV30 to TRBJ2-1; D possibly corresponds to TRBD1 (5 bases). CDR1 is GTSNPN, CDR2 SVGIG, per germline (reference sequence). The germline V and J ends were trimmed by 0 bases and 10 bases, with 13 bases remaining between them. This CDR3 contains 13 residues. The CDR3 is CAWSVSYWGEQFF. CDR3 nucleotide sequence: TGTGCCTGGAGTGTATCGTATTGGGGCGAGCAGTTCTTC.